This passage covers 19 T cell receptor beta chains from one sample sequenced in a study of graft-versus-host responses after intestinal transplantation. Repertoires were generated with immunoSEQ multiplex PCR, while TCRdb's copy carries only in-frame clones and drops some. Of 130,000 to 150,000 clones detected, around nine tenths appear once; the ten largest clones hold approximately 0.2%. No antigen is known for these receptors. Specimen: unstimulated CD4+ T cells sorted from spleen or lymph node cells, collected before intestinal transplant. The receptors here all came from a human donor who received an intestinal transplant.

The chain employs TRBV6-6 and TRBJ2-6; 7 positions match TRBD1. The CDR3 length is 15 residues. J lost 0 bases, V lost 7 bases, and 3 bases had no gene match. Germline assignment: CDR1 MNHNY and CDR2 SVGAGI (reference sequence). The CDR3 spells CASMDRTSGANVLTF. The CDR3 region has the DNA TGTGCCAGCATGGACAGGACCTCTGGGGCCAACGTCCTGACTTTC.

The CDR3 here is CASNQREVIPGAQYF. In DNA form, the CDR3 reads TGTGCCAGCAACCAGCGGGAGGTCATTCCCGGTGCGCAGTATTTT. The gene calls are TRBV7-2 and TRBJ2-3, with 9 nucleotides matching TRBD2. The germline CDR1 and CDR2 sequences are SGHTA and FQGNSA. The trim removed 7 bases at V and 10 bases at J, leaving 15 bases unmatched. The CDR3 consists of 15 residues.

This clone was recorded a few times. The J gene is TRBJ2-7, the V gene TRBV11-2; D possibly corresponds to TRBD1 (6 bases). Germline values: CDR1 SGHAT, CDR2 FQNNGV. V lost 5 bases, J lost 4 bases, and 15 bases lay in between. CDR3 length equals 14 residues. DNA of the CDR3: TGTGCCAGCAGCGATGACAGGTCTATTTACGAGCAGTACTTC. Its translation is CASSDDRSIYEQYF.

V usage is TRBV5-1 and J usage is TRBJ1-1, with D perhaps matching TRBD1 (6 bases). Trimming removed 4 bases from V and 0 bases from J, with 16 bases in between. CDR3 size: 16 residues. Germline loops: CDR1 SGHRS, CDR2 YFSETQ. CDR3 residues: CASSSTGLGVNTEAFF. The CDR3 nucleotides are TGCGCCAGCAGCAGTACAGGGTTGGGGGTGAACACTGAAGCTTTCTTT. Filled out from reference TRBV5-1 and TRBJ1-1, the complete variable domain reads KAGVTQTPRYLIKTRGQQVTLSCSPISGHRSVSWYQQTPGQGLQFLFEYFSETQRNKGNFPGRFSGRQFSNSRSEMNVSTLELGDSALYLCASSSTGLGVNTEAFFGQGTRLTVV.

The chain recombines TRBV5-1 with TRBJ2-7, with 7 nucleotides matching TRBD2. V shed 0 bases and J 1 base; nucleotides not matched to a gene: 7. This CDR3 spans 16 amino acids. Germline V gene sequence: CDR1 SGHRS, CDR2 YFSETQ. The chain's CDR3 is CASSLGWRAGSYEQYF. DNA of the CDR3: TGCGCCAGCAGCTTGGGGTGGAGAGCGGGATCCTACGAGCAGTACTTC.

V is TRBV6-4 and J is TRBJ2-5, with a weak D call TRBD1 (5 bases). Trimming shortened V by 2 bases and J by 7 bases, and 5 bases separated the two germline ends. CDR3 length equals 11 residues. The germline CDR1 and CDR2 sequences are MRHNA and SNTAGT. The DNA for the CDR3 is TGTGCCAGCAGTGACGGGGCGACCCAGTACTTC. It codes for CASSDGATQYF.

The V call is TRBV6-5, the J call TRBJ2-1; 8 positions agree with TRBD2. The V segment lost 5 bases and the J segment 9 bases; nucleotides outside the gene matches: 0. Per the germline V gene, CDR1 is MNHEY and CDR2 is SVGAGI. The CDR3 is 11 amino acids. The CDR3 loop is CASSRGGEQFF. CDR3 bases: TGTGCCAGCAGTCGGGGGGGTGAGCAGTTCTTC.

This clone was seen just once. This chain joins TRBV7-2 and TRBJ2-2, with TRBD2 matching over 7 bases. This CDR3 is built from 16 residues. The germline CDR1 and CDR2 sequences are SGHTA and FQGNSA. The trim removed 0 bases at V and 1 base at J, leaving 2 bases unmatched. CDR3 bases: TGTGCCAGCAGCTTAGCCCCGGGGGGGAACACCGGGGAGCTGTTTTTT. Its translation is CASSLAPGGNTGELFF.

The chain is built from TRBV30 and TRBJ2-3; 14 nucleotides match TRBD2. J lost 6 bases, V lost 5 bases, and 7 bases had no gene match. Germline-derived CDR1 and CDR2 are GTSNPN and SVGIG (reference sequence). There are 15 residues in the CDR3. The CDR3 loop is CAWSQRTSGGDTQYF. The CDR3 DNA reads TGTGCCTGGTCCCAACGGACTAGCGGGGGGGATACGCAGTATTTT.

The rearrangement uses TRBV28 and TRBJ2-2; weak D call: TRBD2 (5 bases). Germline V lookup: CDR1 MDHEN, CDR2 SYDVKM. Trimming shortened V by 5 bases and J by 6 bases, and 13 bases separated the two germline ends. The CDR3 extends over 14 amino acids. The CDR3 DNA reads as TGTGCCAGCAGTCCCCCCTTGGGAGCCGGGGAGCTGTTTTTT. This sequence encodes CASSPPLGAGELFF.

The chain combines TRBV28 with TRBJ1-5, with D possibly TRBD1 on 5 matching bases. V was trimmed by 6 bases and J by 3 bases, leaving 15 bases between them. Germline CDR1 is MDHEN and CDR2 is SYDVKM. CDR3 length: 15 amino acids. In nucleotides, the CDR3 is TGTGCCAGCAGCCCCGGGGGGAGAGACAATCAGCCCCAGCATTTT. Protein sequence: CASSPGGRDNQPQHF.

J is TRBJ2-5 and V is TRBV5-4, with TRBD2 matching over 8 bases. The assigned J gene may be wrong: the sequence end matches TRBJ2-7 better. The V gene's germline CDR1 is SGHNT and CDR2 YYREEE (reference sequence). The CDR3 length is 17 residues. DNA of the CDR3: TGTGCCAGCAGCAAGGGAGGAGTCCCAGCGGGAGTAGACGAGCAGTACTTC. This translates into CASSKGGVPAGVDEQYF.

The V call is TRBV6-4, the J call TRBJ1-2; TRBD1 aligns across 8 bases. The V segment lost 3 bases and the J segment 7 bases; nucleotides outside the gene matches: 4. This CDR3 region has 13 residues. Germline CDR1 reads MRHNA; CDR2 reads SNTAGT. The CDR3 loop is CASSEGQGGGYTF. CDR3 sequence (DNA): TGTGCCAGCAGTGAAGGACAGGGAGGTGGCTACACCTTC.

The rearrangement uses TRBV15 and TRBJ1-4; 10 bases match TRBD1. This CDR3 contains 14 residues. Germline V CDR1 and CDR2: LNHNV, YYDKDF (reference sequence). V was clipped by 4 bases and J by 8 bases; unmatched bases: 4. The CDR3 nucleotides read TGTGCCACCAGCACCAGACAGGGGGCGGAAAAACTGTTTTTT. This encodes CATSTRQGAEKLFF.

The V call is TRBV7-2, the J call TRBJ1-1; D not certain. The V end was cut by 5 bases, the J end by 5 bases, with 12 bases between. Germline V gives CDR1 SGHTA, CDR2 FQGNSA. The CDR3 runs 13 residues. The CDR3 here is CASSPLRGTEAFF. Written as DNA, the CDR3 is TGTGCCAGCAGCCCCCTGCGTGGGACTGAAGCTTTCTTT.

The rearrangement links TRBV10-2 to TRBJ2-3; 8 nucleotides agree with TRBD1. V was pared by 3 bases and J by 5 bases, with 7 bases of the junction left unmatched. CDR1 is WSHSY, CDR2 SAAADI, per germline. This CDR3 region has 15 residues. The CDR3 nucleotides are TGCGCCAGCAGTGAAAGTGACAGGGGAAGAGATACGCAGTATTTT. Translating gives CASSESDRGRDTQYF.

The chain combines TRBV2 with TRBJ2-7; TRBD1 aligns across 8 bases. V was clipped by 9 bases and J by 0 bases; unmatched bases: 13. Germline V gene sequence: CDR1 SNHLY, CDR2 FYNNEI. CDR3 size: 16 residues. This chain's CDR3 is CASRLDPGQGSYEQYF. CDR3 coding DNA: TGTGCCAGTAGATTAGACCCCGGACAGGGCTCCTACGAGCAGTACTTC.

This clone was seen only once. The CDR3 spells CASSLRYPSGWANEQFF. The CDR3 DNA reads TGCGCCAGCAGCCTTCGATACCCTAGCGGATGGGCCAATGAGCAGTTCTTC. The chain carries TRBV4-1 and TRBJ2-1; TRBD2 aligns across 7 bases. This CDR3 has 17 amino acids. Unmatched junction bases numbered 15, after V lost 4 bases and J lost 6 bases. Germline V gives CDR1 MGHRA, CDR2 YSYEKL.

V and J are TRBV9 and TRBJ1-1; no firm D call. The V gene's germline CDR1 is SGDLS and CDR2 YYNGEE. This CDR3 contains 14 residues. Trimming removed 0 bases from V and 9 bases from J, with 15 bases in between. CDR3 bases: TGTGCCAGCAGCGTAGATTCAGTGACCGTGAAAGCTTTCTTT. This translates into CASSVDSVTVKAFF. Filled out from reference TRBV9 and TRBJ1-1, the complete variable domain reads DSGVTQTPKHLITATGQRVTLRCSPRSGDLSVYWYQQSLDQGLQFLIQYYNGEERAKGNILERFSAQQFPDLHSELNLSSLELGDSALYFCASSVDSVTVKAFFGQGTRLTVV.